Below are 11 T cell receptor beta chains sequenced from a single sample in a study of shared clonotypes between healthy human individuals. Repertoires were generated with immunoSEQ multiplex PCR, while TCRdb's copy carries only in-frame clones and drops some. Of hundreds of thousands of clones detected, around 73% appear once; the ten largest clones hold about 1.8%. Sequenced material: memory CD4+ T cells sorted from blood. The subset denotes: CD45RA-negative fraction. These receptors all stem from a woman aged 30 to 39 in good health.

CDR3 amino acids: CSVVKSGNLGETQYF. The CDR3 coding sequence is TGCAGCGTTGTTAAATCCGGGAACTTAGGGGAGACCCAGTACTTC. The rearrangement uses TRBV29-1 and TRBJ2-5; TRBD2 might be the D (5 bases). Trimming took off 4 bases at V and 5 bases at J, with 20 bases between the two ends. The CDR3 has 15 amino acids. Germline V gene data show CDR1 as SQVTM and CDR2 as ANQGSEA. Looking up the rest from reference TRBV29-1 and TRBJ2-5 gives the full variable domain: SAVISQKPSRDICQRGTSLTIQCQVDSQVTMMFWYRQQPGQSLTLIATANQGSEATYESGFVIDKFPISRPNLTFSTLTVSNMSPEDSSIYLCSVVKSGNLGETQYFGPGTRLLVL.

In nucleotides, the CDR3 is TGCAGCGTTGAAGATCACTCCGGGACAGGGTACAATCAGCCCCAGCATTTT. This sequence encodes CSVEDHSGTGYNQPQHF. The rearrangement links TRBV29-1 to TRBJ1-5; 9 nucleotides agree with TRBD1. The CDR3 sequence is 17 residues long. V was clipped by 0 bases and J by 3 bases; unmatched bases: 9. Germline lookup yields CDR1 SQVTM and CDR2 ANQGSEA.

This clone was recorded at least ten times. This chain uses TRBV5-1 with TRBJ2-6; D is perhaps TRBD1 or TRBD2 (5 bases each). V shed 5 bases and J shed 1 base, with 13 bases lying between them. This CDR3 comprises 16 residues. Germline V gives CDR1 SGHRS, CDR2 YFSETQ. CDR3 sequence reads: CASSRQGVSGANVLTF. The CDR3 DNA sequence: TGCGCCAGCAGTCGCCAGGGAGTTTCTGGGGCCAACGTCCTGACTTTC.

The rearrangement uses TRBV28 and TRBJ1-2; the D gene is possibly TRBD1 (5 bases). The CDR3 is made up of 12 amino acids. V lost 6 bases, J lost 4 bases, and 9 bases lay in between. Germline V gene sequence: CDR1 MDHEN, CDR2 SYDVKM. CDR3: CASSARVYGYTF. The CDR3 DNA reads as TGTGCCAGCAGCGCCAGGGTCTATGGCTACACCTTC.

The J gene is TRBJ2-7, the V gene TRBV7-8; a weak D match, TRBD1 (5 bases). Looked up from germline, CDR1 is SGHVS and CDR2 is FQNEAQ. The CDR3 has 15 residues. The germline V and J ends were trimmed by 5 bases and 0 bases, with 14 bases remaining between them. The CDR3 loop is CASSPRWGSSYEQYF. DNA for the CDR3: TGTGCCAGCAGCCCACGGTGGGGCTCCTCCTACGAGCAGTACTTC.

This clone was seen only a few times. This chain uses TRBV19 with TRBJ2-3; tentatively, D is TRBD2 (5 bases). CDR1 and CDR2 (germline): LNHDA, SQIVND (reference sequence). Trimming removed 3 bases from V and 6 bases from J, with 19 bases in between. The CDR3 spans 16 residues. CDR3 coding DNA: TGTGCCAGTAGTATTCTTTATTCGGGAAGACTCGATACGCAGTATTTT. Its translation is CASSILYSGRLDTQYF.

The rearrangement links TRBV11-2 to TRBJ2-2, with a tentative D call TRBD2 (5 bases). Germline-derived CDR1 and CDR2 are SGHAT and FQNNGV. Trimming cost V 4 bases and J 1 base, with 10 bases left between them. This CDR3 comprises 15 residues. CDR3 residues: CASSSLLGNTGELFF. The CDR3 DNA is TGTGCCAGCAGCTCCCTACTAGGGAACACCGGGGAGCTGTTTTTT.

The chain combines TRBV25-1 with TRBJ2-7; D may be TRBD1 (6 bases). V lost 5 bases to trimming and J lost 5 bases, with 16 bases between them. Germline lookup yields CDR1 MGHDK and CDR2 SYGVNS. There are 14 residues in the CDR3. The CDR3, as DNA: TGTGCCAGCAGTAAAGCCGGGACACTGAACGAGCAGTACTTC. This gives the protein CASSKAGTLNEQYF.

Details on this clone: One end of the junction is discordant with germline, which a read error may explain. The CDR3, as DNA: TGTGCCAGCAGCGAAGGGACTAGCGGAAACACCGGGGAGCTGTTTTTT. Amino acids: CASSEGTSGNTGELFF. The V call is TRBV6-1, the J call TRBJ2-2; TRBD2 aligns across 11 bases. The CDR3 spans 16 residues. Per the germline V gene, CDR1 is MNHNS and CDR2 is SASEGT.

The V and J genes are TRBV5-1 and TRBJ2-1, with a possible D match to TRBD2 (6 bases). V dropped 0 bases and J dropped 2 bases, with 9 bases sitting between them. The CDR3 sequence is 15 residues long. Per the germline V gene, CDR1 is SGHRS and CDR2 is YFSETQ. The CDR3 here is CASSLVAVAYNEQFF. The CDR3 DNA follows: TGCGCCAGCAGCTTGGTAGCGGTGGCCTACAATGAGCAGTTCTTC.

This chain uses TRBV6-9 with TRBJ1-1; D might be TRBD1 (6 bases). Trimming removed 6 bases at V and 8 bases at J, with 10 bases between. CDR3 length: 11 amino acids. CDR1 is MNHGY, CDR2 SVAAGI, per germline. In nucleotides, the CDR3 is TGTGCCAGCAGCGACAGGCTCGAAGCTTTCTTT. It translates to CASSDRLEAFF.